The entry below describes one T cell receptor (beta chain). What this receptor recognizes is not known. There are no base qualities to consult, and no much larger clone falls within one base. Including the terminal cysteine and phenylalanine, the CDR3 comprises 13 residues. Only the CDR3 portion is preserved as DNA: 39 bases, with reading frame beginning at the first base. Trimmed from V: 7 bases; trimmed from J: 2 bases; junction bases lacking a gene match: 4. The germline V gene yields SGDLS for CDR1 and YYNGEE for CDR2. The record originates from a study of cytomegalovirus exposure and HLA in healthy donors (dated by TCRdb to the late 2010s). A note on the overall study: An earlier analysis of several hundred of the donors reported 276 Gb of sequence data and 90 million to 120 million unique TCR beta sequences obtained from some 200 million T cells. An early release covering more than 500 HLA-typed donors comprised roughly 300 gigabases of sequencing data and approximately 85 million unique TCR sequences. Of the roughly 400 genotyped donors, more than 75% were placed in the genetic ancestry cluster associated with self-reported Caucasian donors. The study was designed to test whether signatures of past pathogen exposure could be identified by cataloging public T cell receptors. The study profiled the T cell repertoires of 500 to 800 subjects by immunosequencing and related them to cytomegalovirus serostatus. Along with the 666-subject first cohort, a separate validation cohort of 120 different subjects was used. To predict cytomegalovirus infection status, the study brought together high-throughput TCR immunosequencing, statistical association of individual TCRs with disease status, and machine learning. To study patterns of TCR occurrence, a later analysis re-analyzed previously published TCR beta repertoires from 650 to 750 donors and added high-resolution HLA genotyping. Rather than using new phenotypic data, the later analysis identified candidate immune exposures from TCR beta sequences and from how often those sequences occurred across donors. An earlier analysis of approximately 580 of the donors used high-throughput TCR beta sequencing to judge whether each TCR beta V gene segment behaved as functional or pseudogenic. Donor age, sex, ethnicity and CMV serostatus were collected together with the repertoire data. Genome-wide SNP genotypes for about 55% of the roughly 670 donors were used in a later genetic analysis, which treated that subset as a discovery cohort. Every repertoire in the discovery cohort had been generated on one and the same sequencing platform. HLA typing covered class I and class II loci at four-digit resolution. Typing coverage differed by locus: A, B, C, DRB1 and DQB1 were typed in roughly 629-630 donors, DQA1 in 522, DPA1 in approximately 610, and DPB1 in 450 to 480. Roughly five DR-DQ haplotypes were handled as single units for association and clustering, since linkage in the cohort was strong. Among some 400 genotyped donors of the cohort, an average of approximately 200,000 unique TCR beta nucleotide sequences was sequenced per donor, of which roughly 17% were non-productive.

The cohort comprised under 700 healthy bone marrow donors. All cohort members were sampled while nominally healthy, although unrecorded immune exposures were likely present. The donor was CMV seropositive and was included in the group of 290 or so seropositive cohort members. Each donor provided a peripheral blood sample, and peripheral blood mononuclear cells were used for TCR beta sequencing. Genomic DNA extraction from the blood cell samples was performed with the Qiagen DNeasy Blood Extraction Kit. Preparation of the library involved the immunoSEQ multiplex PCR assay. A mixture of 60 forward primers for TCR Vbeta segments and 13 reverse primers for TCR Jbeta segments was used in the multiplex PCR. Amplification of the CDR3 region of rearranged TCR beta genes was performed with a multiplex PCR assay on genomic DNA. The amplified TCR beta libraries were sequenced on the Illumina HiSeq System as 87-base-pair reads. For the original study's pipeline: A later analysis counted approximately 84 million unique TCR beta chains across the approximately 700 repertoires, and around 9.9 million of these chains were shared by at least two donors. Raw reads were error-corrected and collapsed into unique sequences with a nearest-neighbor algorithm that merged closely related sequences to remove PCR and sequencing errors. CDR3 sequences were aligned to IMGT reference sequences to assign V, D and J gene segments. For a sequence to be retained, a match of at least six nucleotides was required to both a V gene segment and a J gene segment. Rearrangements were called productive when the CDR3 lacked stop codons and stayed in frame with V and J; all others were non-productive. Following IMGT convention, CDR3 was defined as the stretch from the second conserved V-encoded cysteine up to the conserved J-encoded phenylalanine. In an earlier analysis of more than 550 of the donors, sequences lacking an unambiguous match to a single V gene segment were excluded. An earlier analysis of several hundred of the donors called V segments functional above 56.7% productive rearrangements and segregating when the between-donor standard deviation exceeded 5%. A statistical classification framework was developed to diagnose cytomegalovirus status using the catalog of TCR beta chain sequences. A later analysis assigned V and J genes by comparing TCR nucleotide sequences with IMGT/GENE-DB human TR gene sequences. In a later analysis, CDR3 sequences and most-parsimonious VDJ recombination scenarios were assigned using the TCRdist pipeline. In a later analysis, each TCR beta chain was defined by its CDR3 amino acid sequence together with its V-gene family, and reads lacking a unique V-gene family were excluded. To address suspected cross-contamination and a sequencing artifact, a later analysis removed 592 highly shared, low-generation-probability nucleotide sequences. A later analysis calculated a clonal expansion index for each public chain from normalized within-repertoire ranks of inferred template counts. Generation probabilities in a later analysis came from a VDJ recombination model fitted to out-of-frame rearrangements, and those results were checked against IGoR. Hypergeometric tests were used in a later analysis to score TCR-TCR, TCR-HLA and TCR-CMV co-occurrence, with a repertoire-size bias correction applied to the TCR pairs. A later analysis estimated false discovery rates by permuting HLA or CMV assignments 20 times. In a later analysis, co-occurring TCRs were grouped with DBSCAN, and TCRdist sequence similarity was added when clustering was performed within HLA-allele-positive subsets. Co-occurrence clustering excluded repertoires with fewer than 30,000 or more than 120,000 public chains, plus five with anomalous nucleotide sharing. This is the immuneACCESS table as TCRdb keeps it, with only in-frame sequences that have V and J called. A part of the clones is gone; compared with another copy, unresolved V genes explain less than half, and the rest is unexplained. The V and J calls and clone size were taken over from that table, and D and trimming were inferred from the DNA. This sample has over 110,000 clones in its table, and approximately 78% of those were observed once. The ten largest account for approximately 2.5% of the sample.

Broad study findings and their caveats: Linkage disequilibrium might explain the correlated functional status among segregating V segments, but an unknown experimental factor could not be ruled out. In this cohort, only TCR beta chains were sequenced, and detectable features were limited by the absence of alpha or paired-chain data. Because some donors lacked HLA typing at each locus, the association tests relied only on the typed subset. CMV serostatus was the only immune exposure information available for the cohort. A later analysis reported that several top co-occurrence clusters appeared linked to parvovirus B19, influenza, CMV and Epstein-Barr virus. At a false discovery rate of 0.05, a later analysis linked around 15,000 TCR beta sequences to specific HLA alleles. An association between a missense DCLRE1C variant and V-gene and J-gene trimming of TCR beta chains was found in a later genetic analysis and replicated in an independent cohort. In a later analysis, most CMV-associated TCR beta chains were found to appear HLA-restricted, with HLA associations seemingly driven largely by CMV exposure. Across donors, most TCR sequences were observed very rarely, whereas some public TCRs were present in many individuals. An earlier analysis of some 590 of the donors showed that most TCR beta V segments appeared in productive rearrangements either about 90% or about 30% of the time, which broadly matched IMGT annotations. A few of the identified cytomegalovirus-associated TCR beta chains were confirmed in vitro to be specific for cytomegalovirus antigens. In a later analysis, the rate of TCR association differed among HLA loci, with DRB1 alleles having the most associated TCRs and HLA-C alleles having the fewest. In both the original and validation cohorts, the classifier was reported to diagnose cytomegalovirus status with high specificity and sensitivity. In the study, about 150 TCR beta chains were listed as associated with cytomegalovirus. It was suggested by the authors that the approach could potentially be generalized to other disease states and immunological phenotypes. Because the 87-base-pair reads could not distinguish some IMGT-functional V segments, including TRBV6-2 and TRBV6-3, those segments were excluded. Compared with equally common non-associated chains, HLA-associated TCR beta chains in a later analysis were more clonally expanded and had lower generation probabilities. A further reported finding was that TCR beta sequences accurately predicted the HLA-A and HLA-B alleles for most subjects in the first cohort. In a later genetic analysis, fewer N-insertions in productive TCRs were reported among donors in an Asian-associated ancestry cluster than the 666-donor mean. Sequencing depth was assumed to be roughly uniform across donors in the presence/absence analyses, though that assumption may not hold. Because counts were too low, roughly 17 rarely observed V segments, including chromosome 9 orphons, were left out of the earlier analysis of 500 to 750 of the donors. A cluster of highly shared sequence variants was judged likely to represent a technical artifact of the sequencing pipeline. Assigning TCR associations to individual alleles was difficult when HLA alleles, especially DR and DQ, strongly co-occurred.

The sequence came from a woman in her late teens or twenties in good health and CMV-seropositive. The chain couples TRBV9 to TRBJ2-3; the central 7 bases match TRBD1. The material sequenced was PBMCs. The nucleotide sequence is given as TGTGCCAGCCGGGACAGAGACACAGATACGCAGTATTTT. Its protein is CASRDRDTDTQYF.